Below, 27 T cell receptor beta chains from the same sample are listed, as sequenced in a study of T cell responses to AZD1222 COVID-19 vaccine. Here immunoSEQ multiplex PCR was the method, and the copy in TCRdb shows in-frame clones only, minus some. The sample has roughly 51,000 clones; about 89% are singletons. Source: peripheral blood, taken 28 days after the second AZD1222 dose. All receptors derive from an adult who received the AZD1222 COVID-19 vaccine.

The chain employs TRBV30 and TRBJ1-1; no clear D gene. Between the trimmed V and J ends, which lost 8 bases and 6 bases, there was a span of 16 bases. The CDR3 spans 12 residues. Germline-derived CDR1 and CDR2 are GTSNPN and SVGIG (reference sequence). CDR3 in DNA: TGTGCCGGCGACTCATATCGATCTGAAGCTTTCTTT. It yields the protein CAGDSYRSEAFF.

V gene TRBV30 combines with J gene TRBJ2-7; no clear D gene. Between the trimmed V and J ends, which lost 3 bases and 0 bases, there was a span of 12 bases. Germline CDR1 GTSNPN, CDR2 SVGIG (reference sequence). CDR3 size: 14 residues. The CDR3 bases are TGTGCCTGGAGGGCACAGCCCGGCTCCTACGAGCAGTACTTC. It is translated as CAWRAQPGSYEQYF.

The CDR3 DNA sequence: TGTGCCAGCAGCTTGGATTGGACAGGCTACAATGAGCAGTTCTTC. Its translation is CASSLDWTGYNEQFF. This sequence joins TRBV5-5 and TRBJ2-1; 7 bases agree with TRBD1. Germline V gene data show CDR1 as SGHKS and CDR2 as YYEKEE (reference sequence). Losses at the gene ends were 0 bases for V and 3 bases for J; bases not matched to a gene: 3. The CDR3 extends over 15 amino acids.

The chain recombines TRBV12-1 with TRBJ1-3. TRBV12-1 is deemed a pseudogene. The CDR3 loop spans 17 amino acids. CDR3 residues: CASSPRTRITSGNTIYF. The CDR3 nucleotides are TGTGCCAGCAGCCCCCGGACGAGGATCACCTCTGGAAACACCATATATTTT.

The V call is TRBV2, the J call TRBJ2-1, with D perhaps TRBD1 (7 bases). The CDR3 covers 17 residues. The V end was cut by 5 bases, the J end by 9 bases, with 26 bases between. CDR1 and CDR2 (germline): SNHLY, FYNNEI. The DNA for the CDR3 is TGTGCCAGCAGTCCCCGACGGATAGACCATCAGGGGGGTGAGCAGTTCTTC. Translation gives CASSPRRIDHQGGEQFF.

This clone was detected only a few times. The V gene is TRBV10-3, the J gene TRBJ2-1, with 10 bases identical to TRBD2. Germline values: CDR1 ENHRY, CDR2 SYGVKD. V trimming: 5 bases; J trimming: 5 bases; junction bases outside the gene matches: 21. CDR3 length equals 20 residues. The CDR3 DNA sequence: TGTGCCATCAGTTCGGAGGCCAGCGGGAGGGCCTCTAAAAAAAACAATGAGCAGTTCTTC. Translation: CAISSEASGRASKKNNEQFF.

V usage is TRBV6-5 and J usage is TRBJ1-2; D is undetermined. Trimming stripped 7 bases from V and 0 bases from J, with 6 bases between. CDR1 is MNHEY, CDR2 SVGAGI, per germline. This CDR3 has 12 residues. In DNA form, the CDR3 reads TGTGCCAGCACACAGTCTAACTATGGCTACACCTTC. Its protein is CASTQSNYGYTF.

J is TRBJ1-4 and V is TRBV5-6; unclear D gene. The V end lost 2 bases, the J end lost 0 bases, and 11 bases lay between the germline ends. The CDR3 spans 16 residues. Germline loops: CDR1 SGHDT, CDR2 YYEEEE. The CDR3 is CASSFQGSSTNEKLFF. The DNA of the CDR3 is TGTGCCAGCAGCTTTCAAGGATCCTCAACTAATGAAAAACTGTTTTTT.

This chain links TRBV27 with TRBJ2-7; TRBD2 matches 10 bases. V dropped 10 bases and J dropped 0; count of bases not matched to a gene: 6. This CDR3 is 14 amino acids long. Germline-derived CDR1 and CDR2 are MNHEY and SMNVEV (reference sequence). CDR3 sequence (DNA): TGTGCCACCTCCACTAGCGGGACCTCCTACGAGCAGTACTTC. Translated, it gives CATSTSGTSYEQYF.

This sequence joins TRBV30 and TRBJ2-5, with 14 bases identical to TRBD2. CDR3 length: 15 residues. Looked up from germline, CDR1 is GTSNPN and CDR2 is SVGIG (reference sequence). Trimming took 3 bases from V and 3 from J; bases not matched to a gene: 3. CDR3 in amino acids: CAWSRGLAGEETQYF. Written as DNA, the CDR3 is TGTGCCTGGAGCCGGGGACTAGCGGGAGAAGAGACCCAGTACTTC.

The CDR3 loop reads CASSLNRADEQFF. As DNA, the CDR3 is TGTGCCAGCAGCTTAAATAGGGCGGATGAGCAGTTCTTC. The chain joins TRBV7-3 to TRBJ2-1; D is unclear. The CDR3 runs to 13 residues. Germline-derived CDR1 and CDR2 are SGHTA and FQGTGA. Trimming shortened V by 1 base and J by 8 bases, and 9 bases separated the two germline ends.

The chain is built from TRBV4-3 and TRBJ1-2; a weak D match, TRBD1 (6 bases). Germline V gene data show CDR1 as LGHNA and CDR2 as YSLEER. This CDR3 has 14 residues. V was pared by 4 bases and J by 4 bases, with 13 bases between. The CDR3 nucleotides read TGCGCCAGCAGCCCGAACGGACAGCTCTATGGCTACACCTTC. Amino acids: CASSPNGQLYGYTF.

In its sample, this clone was seen once. J is TRBJ1-5 and V is TRBV11-2; D might be TRBD1 (5 bases). V was trimmed by 3 bases and J by 6 bases, leaving 12 bases between them. CDR3 length: 14 amino acids. From germline, CDR1 is SGHAT and CDR2 FQNNGV. CDR3 nucleotides: TGTGCCAGCAGCTTCGGCGGGGCAGGTCAGCCCCAGCATTTT. Its translation is CASSFGGAGQPQHF.

The V gene is TRBV6-5, the J gene TRBJ1-5, with D perhaps matching TRBD1 (5 bases). The CDR3 covers 14 residues. V lost 4 bases and J lost 6, with 13 bases in between. Germline loops: CDR1 MNHEY, CDR2 SVGAGI. CDR3 region: CASSSQSGGQPQHF. The CDR3 DNA reads TGTGCCAGCAGTTCGCAGTCGGGGGGTCAGCCCCAGCATTTT.

V gene TRBV3-1 (or the pseudogene TRBV3-2) combines with J gene TRBJ1-5, with TRBD1 matching over 10 bases. Germline CDR1 reads LGHDT; CDR2 reads YNNKEL (reference sequence). The CDR3 length is 16 residues. Losses at the gene ends were 4 bases for V and 0 bases for J; bases not matched to a gene: 3. CDR3 nucleotide sequence: TGTGCCAGCAGCCTCGGACAGGGGGATAGCAATCAGCCCCAGCATTTT. This translates into CASSLGQGDSNQPQHF.

This clone was picked up one time. The gene calls are TRBV7-9 and TRBJ2-1; D gene uncertain. CDR3 length equals 11 residues. Germline V CDR1 and CDR2: SEHNR, FQNEAQ (reference sequence). Trimming removed 1 base at V and 10 bases at J, with 5 bases between. CDR3 loop: CASSLVDEQFF. CDR3 DNA: TGTGCCAGCAGCTTAGTCGACGAGCAGTTCTTC.

The chain recombines TRBV12-3 or TRBV12-4 with TRBJ1-6; D is unclear. V gave up 3 bases and J gave up 7 bases, with 7 bases separating them. The CDR3 runs 13 residues. For the CDR3, the DNA is TGTGCCAGCAGTTTCTCTCGAAATTCACCCCTCCACTTT. It codes for CASSFSRNSPLHF.

The V gene is TRBV18, the J gene TRBJ1-5, with D possibly matching TRBD1 (5 bases). Trimming shortened V by 4 bases and J by 6 bases, and 19 bases separated the two germline ends. CDR3 length equals 16 residues. CDR1 and CDR2 (germline): KGHSH, LQKENI. CDR3 sequence: CASSQMAGPGGQPQHF. The CDR3, as DNA: TGTGCCAGCTCACAAATGGCGGGGCCGGGGGGTCAGCCCCAGCATTTT.

The chain has TRBV29-1 and TRBJ1-2; weak D call: TRBD1 (5 bases). The V end was cut by 7 bases, the J end by 4 bases, with 19 bases between. The CDR3 totals 14 residues. In germline, CDR1 is SQVTM, CDR2 ANQGSEA. Here the CDR3 DNA reads TGCAGCGGTTCACTGGAGGGGCAGTCCTATGGCTACACCTTC. Its protein is CSGSLEGQSYGYTF.

The chain links TRBV5-1 to TRBJ2-2; 12 bases map to TRBD2. The CDR3 loop spans 17 amino acids. Germline V CDR1 and CDR2: SGHRS, YFSETQ. V shed 2 bases and J 2 bases; nucleotides not matched to a gene: 4. CDR3 nucleotides: TGCGCCAGCAGCTTAAGACTAGCGGGAGTTAACACCGGGGAGCTGTTTTTT. Translating it yields CASSLRLAGVNTGELFF.

V gene TRBV7-3 combines with J gene TRBJ1-1; D possibly corresponds to TRBD1 (5 bases). CDR3 length: 15 residues. Germline CDR1 reads SGHTA; CDR2 reads FQGTGA. V lost 2 bases and J 1 base, leaving 11 bases between the germline ends. This CDR3 reads CASSLEPGTNTEAFF. For the CDR3, the DNA is TGTGCCAGCAGCTTAGAACCAGGGACGAACACTGAAGCTTTCTTT.

This clone occurred a few times. The chain couples TRBV7-2 to TRBJ2-2; tentative D call: TRBD2 (6 bases). CDR1 is SGHTA, CDR2 FQGNSA, per germline. V dropped 6 bases and J dropped 0 bases, with 11 bases sitting between them. The CDR3 sequence is 15 residues long. CDR3: CASRVEGANTGELFF. CDR3 sequence (DNA): TGTGCCAGCAGGGTGGAGGGAGCGAACACCGGGGAGCTGTTTTTT.

V is TRBV6-6 and J is TRBJ1-2; D is uncertain. V lost 2 bases and J lost 6, with 10 bases in between. The CDR3 runs to 13 residues. The germline gives CDR1 MNHNY, CDR2 SVGAGI (reference sequence). CDR3 sequence (DNA): TGTGCCAGCAGTTACGGCCGAGGGCATGGCTACACCTTC. It is translated as CASSYGRGHGYTF.

In this sample, this clone turned up once. The V call is TRBV30, the J call TRBJ1-2, with 7 nucleotides matching TRBD1. This CDR3 is 15 amino acids long. The germline V gene has CDR1 GTSNPN and CDR2 SVGIG (reference sequence). Unmatched junction bases numbered 6, after V lost 2 bases and J lost 0 bases. The CDR3 sequence: CAWSLTDRSNYGYTF. The CDR3 bases are TGTGCCTGGAGTTTAACGGACAGGTCTAACTATGGCTACACCTTC.

This clone occurred a few times. V is TRBV7-8 and J is TRBJ1-3; 8 bases are shared with TRBD1. Germline V gene lookup returns CDR1 SGHVS and CDR2 FQNEAQ. This CDR3 has 14 amino acids. V gave up 4 bases and J gave up 1 base; unmatched junction bases: 0. As DNA, the CDR3 is TGTGCCAGCAGCTGGACAGGGTCTGGAAACACCATATATTTT. Translation: CASSWTGSGNTIYF.

The V gene is TRBV3-1 (or the pseudogene TRBV3-2), the J gene TRBJ1-5; no reliable D call. V gave up 1 base and J gave up 1 base, with 8 bases separating them. CDR3 length: 15 amino acids. Per the germline V gene, CDR1 is LGHDT and CDR2 is YNNKEL (reference sequence). The CDR3 sequence is CASSQVLGSNQPQHF. CDR3 coding DNA: TGTGCCAGCAGCCAAGTTTTAGGGAGCAATCAGCCCCAGCATTTT.

The chain combines TRBV27 with TRBJ1-5, with D possibly TRBD1 on 6 matching bases. CDR3 length equals 16 residues. V was shortened by 3 bases and J by 3 bases, with 15 bases between the two germline ends. Germline V gives CDR1 MNHEY, CDR2 SMNVEV (reference sequence). In DNA form, the CDR3 reads TGTGCCAGCAGTTTCCGAGGGCAGGGGCTCAATCAGCCCCAGCATTTT. It translates to CASSFRGQGLNQPQHF.